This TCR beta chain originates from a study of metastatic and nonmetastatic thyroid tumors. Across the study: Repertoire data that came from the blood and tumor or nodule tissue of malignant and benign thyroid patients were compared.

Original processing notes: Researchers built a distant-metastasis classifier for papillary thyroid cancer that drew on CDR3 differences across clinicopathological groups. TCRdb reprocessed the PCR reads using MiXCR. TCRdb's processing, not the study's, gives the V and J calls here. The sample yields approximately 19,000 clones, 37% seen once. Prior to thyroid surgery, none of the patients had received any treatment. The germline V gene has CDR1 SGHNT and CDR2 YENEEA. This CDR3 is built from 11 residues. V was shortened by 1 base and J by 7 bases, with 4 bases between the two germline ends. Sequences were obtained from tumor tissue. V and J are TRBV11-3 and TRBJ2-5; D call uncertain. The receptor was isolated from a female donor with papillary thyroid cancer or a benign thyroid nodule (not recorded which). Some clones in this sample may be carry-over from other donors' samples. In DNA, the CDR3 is TGTGCCAGCAGCTTAGGGGTGACCCAGTACTTC. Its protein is CASSLGVTQYF.